A selection of T cell receptor beta chains follows, all from one sample in a study of cytomegalovirus exposure and HLA in healthy donors. Here immunoSEQ multiplex PCR was the method, and the copy in TCRdb shows in-frame clones only, minus some. Of approximately 150,000 clones in the sample, roughly 80% were seen once. Sequencing was done on a sample of PBMCs. The origin of the receptors is a woman in her 30s in good health and CMV-seropositive. Both conserved end residues are part of each CDR3. The D gene is left open where the match is weak. Clone sizes are given selectively: once, few, many, or a class where the clone is expanded.

v_gene: TRBV19; d_gene: .; j_gene: TRBJ1-6; abundance: few; CDR3aa: CASSIAGSPLHF; CDR3nt: TGTGCCAGTAGTATAGCTGGCTCACCCCTCCACTTT
v_gene: TRBV6-5; d_gene: .; j_gene: TRBJ1-2; abundance: .; CDR3aa: CASSRGQDYGYTF; CDR3nt: TGTGCCAGCAGCCGGGGACAAGACTATGGCTACACCTTC
v_gene: TRBV5-1; d_gene: TRBD1; j_gene: TRBJ1-1; abundance: .; CDR3aa: CASSEPQGFEAFF; CDR3nt: TGCGCCAGCAGCGAGCCACAGGGGTTTGAAGCTTTCTTT
v_gene: TRBV4-3; d_gene: .; j_gene: TRBJ1-2; abundance: .; CDR3aa: CASSQGGHTTYGYTF; CDR3nt: TGCGCCAGCAGCCAAGGGGGACATACGACCTATGGCTACACCTTC
v_gene: TRBV20-1; d_gene: .; j_gene: TRBJ2-3; abundance: .; CDR3aa: CSARRAGGQYF; CDR3nt: TGCAGTGCTAGGAGAGCCGGGGGGCAGTATTTT
v_gene: TRBV19; d_gene: TRBD1; j_gene: TRBJ1-1; abundance: .; CDR3aa: CASSIDLQGGSGEAFF; CDR3nt: TGTGCCAGTAGTATAGATCTGCAGGGGGGAAGTGGTGAAGCTTTCTTT
v_gene: TRBV7-2; d_gene: .; j_gene: TRBJ2-7; abundance: once; CDR3aa: CASSLVGGYEQYF; CDR3nt: TGTGCCAGCAGCTTAGTTGGTGGTTACGAGCAGTACTTC
v_gene: TRBV6-1; d_gene: .; j_gene: TRBJ2-7; abundance: .; CDR3aa: CASSFDRTSYEQYF; CDR3nt: TGTGCCAGCAGCTTTGACAGGACCTCCTACGAGCAGTACTTC
v_gene: TRBV14; d_gene: TRBD2; j_gene: TRBJ2-1; abundance: few; CDR3aa: CASSPSGAQFYNEQFF; CDR3nt: TGTGCCAGCAGCCCGAGCGGGGCCCAGTTTTACAATGAGCAGTTCTTC
v_gene: TRBV6-6; d_gene: .; j_gene: TRBJ1-3; abundance: once; CDR3aa: CASSYRVGNTIYF; CDR3nt: TGTGCCAGCAGTTATCGGGTGGGAAACACCATATATTTT
v_gene: TRBV27; d_gene: .; j_gene: TRBJ1-1; abundance: .; CDR3aa: CASSIRVGDTEAFF; CDR3nt: TGTGCCAGCAGTATCAGGGTGGGTGACACTGAAGCTTTCTTT
v_gene: TRBV10-3; d_gene: .; j_gene: TRBJ2-3; abundance: once; CDR3aa: CAISEKGHTDTQYF; CDR3nt: TGTGCCATCAGTGAAAAGGGGCACACAGATACGCAGTATTTT
v_gene: TRBV6-5; d_gene: .; j_gene: TRBJ1-2; abundance: .; CDR3aa: CASSSSYSRINYGYTF; CDR3nt: TGTGCCAGCAGTTCCTCCTATTCCAGGATTAACTATGGCTACACCTTC
v_gene: TRBV18; d_gene: .; j_gene: TRBJ2-2; abundance: .; CDR3aa: CASSPPAFTGELFF; CDR3nt: TGTGCCAGCTCACCACCGGCTTTCACCGGGGAGCTGTTTTTT
v_gene: TRBV6-5; d_gene: TRBD1; j_gene: TRBJ1-3; abundance: .; CDR3aa: CASRRQGFTGNTIYF; CDR3nt: TGTGCCAGCAGGCGACAGGGGTTCACTGGAAACACCATATATTTT
v_gene: TRBV5-4; d_gene: .; j_gene: TRBJ2-1; abundance: few; CDR3aa: CASSAGQYNEQFF; CDR3nt: TGTGCCAGCAGCGCGGGACAGTACAATGAGCAGTTCTTC
v_gene: TRBV19; d_gene: TRBD1; j_gene: TRBJ1-5; abundance: .; CDR3aa: CASSWTGAQGQPQHF; CDR3nt: TGTGCCAGTAGTTGGACAGGAGCTCAAGGGCAGCCCCAGCATTTT
v_gene: TRBV7-3; d_gene: .; j_gene: TRBJ1-1; abundance: .; CDR3aa: CASSPDWGRRNTEAFF; CDR3nt: TGTGCCAGCAGCCCCGACTGGGGGAGGAGGAACACTGAAGCTTTCTTT
v_gene: TRBV5-1; d_gene: .; j_gene: TRBJ2-3; abundance: .; CDR3aa: CASSSAVGSFTDTQYF; CDR3nt: TGCGCCAGCAGCTCGGCGGTGGGTTCATTCACAGATACGCAGTATTTT
v_gene: TRBV4-2; d_gene: .; j_gene: TRBJ2-3; abundance: .; CDR3aa: CASSQVPRAPDTQYF; CDR3nt: TGTGCCAGCAGCCAAGTCCCCAGGGCCCCCGATACGCAGTATTTT
v_gene: TRBV4-2; d_gene: TRBD1; j_gene: TRBJ1-1; abundance: .; CDR3aa: CASSQDYRGNTEAFF; CDR3nt: TGTGCCAGCAGCCAAGATTACAGGGGAAACACTGAAGCTTTCTTT
v_gene: TRBV19; d_gene: TRBD2; j_gene: TRBJ2-7; abundance: once; CDR3aa: CASSIILGGNEQYF; CDR3nt: TGTGCCAGTAGTATAATTCTGGGAGGGAACGAGCAGTACTTC
v_gene: TRBV2; d_gene: .; j_gene: TRBJ2-1; abundance: .; CDR3aa: CASSASIWLDKEDEQFF; CDR3nt: TGTGCCAGCAGTGCGTCAATCTGGCTAGATAAGGAAGATGAGCAGTTCTTC
v_gene: TRBV4-2; d_gene: .; j_gene: TRBJ1-2; abundance: .; CDR3aa: CASSPPGQNYGYTF; CDR3nt: TGTGCCAGCAGCCCCCCCGGACAAAACTATGGCTACACCTTC
v_gene: TRBV29-1; d_gene: TRBD1; j_gene: TRBJ1-2; abundance: .; CDR3aa: CSVLSGGDRYTF; CDR3nt: TGCAGCGTTCTTTCAGGGGGCGATCGCTACACCTTC
v_gene: TRBV5-1; d_gene: TRBD1; j_gene: TRBJ1-2; abundance: once; CDR3aa: CASGLQGASGYTF; CDR3nt: TGCGCCAGCGGACTACAGGGGGCGAGCGGCTACACCTTC
v_gene: TRBV30; d_gene: .; j_gene: TRBJ1-2; abundance: .; CDR3aa: CAWSVVAGLKPKGGYTF; CDR3nt: TGTGCCTGGAGTGTAGTAGCCGGGCTCAAACCCAAGGGGGGCTACACCTTC
v_gene: TRBV27; d_gene: .; j_gene: TRBJ1-5; abundance: .; CDR3aa: CASSRDRLGNQPQHF; CDR3nt: TGTGCCAGCAGTCGCGACAGACTGGGCAATCAGCCCCAGCATTTT
v_gene: TRBV19; d_gene: TRBD1; j_gene: TRBJ2-6; abundance: .; CDR3aa: CASSIEDRISGANVLTF; CDR3nt: TGTGCCAGTAGTATCGAGGACAGGATCTCTGGGGCCAACGTCCTGACTTTC
v_gene: TRBV7-8; d_gene: .; j_gene: TRBJ2-3; abundance: .; CDR3aa: CASSRDTFTDTQYF; CDR3nt: TGTGCCAGCAGCAGGGACACTTTCACAGATACGCAGTATTTT
v_gene: TRBV28; d_gene: TRBD2; j_gene: TRBJ2-4; abundance: .; CDR3aa: CASSLLAVIGGDIQYF; CDR3nt: TGTGCCAGCAGTTTACTAGCGGTAATTGGGGGGGACATTCAGTACTTC
v_gene: TRBV29-1; d_gene: TRBD1; j_gene: TRBJ2-7; abundance: once; CDR3aa: CSSVTGLGEQYF; CDR3nt: TGCAGCTCGGTGACAGGGTTGGGCGAGCAGTACTTC
v_gene: TRBV5-1; d_gene: .; j_gene: TRBJ2-2; abundance: .; CDR3aa: CASSLFGAVNTGELFF; CDR3nt: TGCGCCAGCAGCTTGTTTGGAGCGGTTAACACCGGGGAGCTGTTTTTT
v_gene: TRBV5-4; d_gene: .; j_gene: TRBJ1-1; abundance: once; CDR3aa: CASSLTVATPTEAFF; CDR3nt: TGTGCCAGCAGCTTGACAGTGGCTACACCAACTGAAGCTTTCTTT
v_gene: TRBV30; d_gene: .; j_gene: TRBJ1-1; abundance: .; CDR3aa: CAWTVQAEAFF; CDR3nt: TGTGCCTGGACCGTACAGGCTGAAGCTTTCTTT
v_gene: TRBV7-9; d_gene: .; j_gene: TRBJ2-2; abundance: .; CDR3aa: CASSPRAGVTGELFF; CDR3nt: TGTGCCAGCAGCCCACGCGCAGGGGTCACCGGGGAGCTGTTTTTT
v_gene: TRBV6-6; d_gene: .; j_gene: TRBJ1-2; abundance: .; CDR3aa: CASSYPSLYGYTF; CDR3nt: TGTGCCAGCAGTTACCCCTCTCTCTATGGCTACACCTTC
v_gene: TRBV6-1; d_gene: .; j_gene: TRBJ1-1; abundance: .; CDR3aa: CASSVLSVRNTEAFF; CDR3nt: TGTGCCAGCAGTGTTTTATCAGTTCGGAACACTGAAGCTTTCTTT
v_gene: TRBV11-2; d_gene: TRBD1; j_gene: TRBJ1-1; abundance: .; CDR3aa: CASSRGQGVVNTEAFF; CDR3nt: TGTGCCAGCAGCCGGGGACAGGGGGTAGTCAACACTGAAGCTTTCTTT
v_gene: TRBV2; d_gene: TRBD2; j_gene: TRBJ2-1; abundance: .; CDR3aa: CASSVPSGGPYNEQFF; CDR3nt: TGTGCCAGCAGTGTCCCTAGCGGGGGACCCTACAATGAGCAGTTCTTC
v_gene: TRBV9; d_gene: TRBD1; j_gene: TRBJ2-7; abundance: .; CDR3aa: CASSAGGSYEQYF; CDR3nt: TGTGCCAGCAGCGCAGGGGGCTCCTACGAGCAGTACTTC
v_gene: TRBV5-1; d_gene: .; j_gene: TRBJ2-1; abundance: few; CDR3aa: CASSLEGVFDEQFF; CDR3nt: TGCGCCAGCAGCCTCGAGGGGGTGTTCGATGAGCAGTTCTTC
v_gene: TRBV7-2; d_gene: .; j_gene: TRBJ2-6; abundance: .; CDR3aa: CASSLDSSGANVLTF; CDR3nt: TGTGCCAGCAGCTTAGATAGCTCTGGGGCCAACGTCCTGACTTTC
v_gene: TRBV11-2; d_gene: TRBD2; j_gene: TRBJ2-1; abundance: .; CDR3aa: CASSQGLADRQFF; CDR3nt: TGTGCCAGCAGCCAGGGACTAGCGGATCGACAGTTCTTC
v_gene: TRBV7-9; d_gene: TRBD1; j_gene: TRBJ2-7; abundance: .; CDR3aa: CASRLRDRISYEQYF; CDR3nt: TGTGCCAGCAGGCTTAGGGACAGGATTTCTTACGAGCAGTACTTC
v_gene: TRBV14; d_gene: TRBD2; j_gene: TRBJ2-7; abundance: .; CDR3aa: CASSQPLGRRGAVYEQYF; CDR3nt: TGTGCCAGCAGCCAACCCCTGGGGAGGCGGGGGGCTGTCTACGAGCAGTACTTC
v_gene: TRBV27; d_gene: TRBD1; j_gene: TRBJ2-7; abundance: .; CDR3aa: CASSLLTGYHEQYF; CDR3nt: TGTGCCAGCAGTTTATTGACAGGGTACCACGAGCAGTACTTC
v_gene: TRBV29-1; d_gene: TRBD1; j_gene: TRBJ2-7; abundance: .; CDR3aa: CSVGTHRGTTYEQYF; CDR3nt: TGCAGCGTTGGGACTCACAGGGGTACGACCTACGAGCAGTACTTC
v_gene: TRBV6-1; d_gene: .; j_gene: TRBJ2-7; abundance: .; CDR3aa: CASRPGGSPYEQYF; CDR3nt: TGTGCCAGCAGGCCCGGGGGTTCCCCCTACGAGCAGTACTTC
v_gene: TRBV10-3; d_gene: .; j_gene: TRBJ1-6; abundance: .; CDR3aa: CAISESRQGSPLHF; CDR3nt: TGTGCCATCAGTGAGTCCCGACAAGGTTCACCCCTCCACTTT
v_gene: TRBV4-1; d_gene: .; j_gene: TRBJ2-7; abundance: .; CDR3aa: CASSQGGDTYEQYF; CDR3nt: TGCGCCAGCAGCCAAGGGGGGGATACCTACGAGCAGTACTTC
v_gene: TRBV6-6; d_gene: .; j_gene: TRBJ2-6; abundance: .; CDR3aa: CASSYTRSGANVLTF; CDR3nt: TGTGCCAGCAGTTACACACGCTCTGGGGCCAACGTCCTGACTTTC
v_gene: TRBV14; d_gene: .; j_gene: TRBJ1-6; abundance: .; CDR3aa: CASSQGTDSPLHF; CDR3nt: TGTGCCAGCAGCCAAGGCACGGATTCACCCCTCCACTTT
v_gene: TRBV19; d_gene: TRBD1; j_gene: TRBJ1-1; abundance: .; CDR3aa: CASSTRGDANTEAFF; CDR3nt: TGTGCCAGTAGTACCAGGGGGGACGCCAACACTGAAGCTTTCTTT
v_gene: TRBV5-1; d_gene: TRBD1; j_gene: TRBJ1-1; abundance: few; CDR3aa: CASSPPDRANTEAFF; CDR3nt: TGCGCCAGCAGCCCCCCGGACAGGGCAAACACTGAAGCTTTCTTT
v_gene: TRBV19; d_gene: .; j_gene: TRBJ1-1; abundance: .; CDR3aa: CASSIEARGTEAFF; CDR3nt: TGTGCCAGTAGTATAGAAGCCCGAGGGACTGAAGCTTTCTTT
v_gene: TRBV11-2; d_gene: .; j_gene: TRBJ1-1; abundance: .; CDR3aa: CASSLDGQGYTEAFF; CDR3nt: TGTGCCAGCAGCTTAGACGGACAAGGGTACACTGAAGCTTTCTTT
v_gene: TRBV5-4; d_gene: .; j_gene: TRBJ1-6; abundance: .; CDR3aa: CASSLDASWSSPLHF; CDR3nt: TGTGCCAGCAGCTTGGATGCCAGTTGGAGTTCACCCCTCCACTTT